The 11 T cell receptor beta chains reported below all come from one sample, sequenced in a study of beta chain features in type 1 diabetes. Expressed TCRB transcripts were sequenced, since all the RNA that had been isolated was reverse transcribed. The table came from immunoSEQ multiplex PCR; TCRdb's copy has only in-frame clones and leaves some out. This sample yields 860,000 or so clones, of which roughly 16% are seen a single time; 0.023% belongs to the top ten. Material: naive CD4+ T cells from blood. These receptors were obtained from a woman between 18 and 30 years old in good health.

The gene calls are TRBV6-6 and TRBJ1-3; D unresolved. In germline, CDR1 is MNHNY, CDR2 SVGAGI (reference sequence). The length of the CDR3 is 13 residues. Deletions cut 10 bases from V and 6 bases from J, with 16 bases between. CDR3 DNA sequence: TGTGCCACCTGCGACGGGCCGCTAAACACCATATATTTT. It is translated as CATCDGPLNTIYF.

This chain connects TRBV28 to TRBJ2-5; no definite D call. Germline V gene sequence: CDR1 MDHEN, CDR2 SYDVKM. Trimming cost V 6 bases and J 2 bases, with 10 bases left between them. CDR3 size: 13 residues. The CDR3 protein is CASRADLQETQYF. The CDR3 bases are TGTGCCAGCAGGGCAGACCTACAAGAGACCCAGTACTTC.

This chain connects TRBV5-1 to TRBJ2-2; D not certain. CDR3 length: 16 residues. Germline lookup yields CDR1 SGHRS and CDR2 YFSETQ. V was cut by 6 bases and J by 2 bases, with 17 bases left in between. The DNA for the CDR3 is TGCGCCAGCACCGACCACGGTTCAGGAAACACCGGGGAGCTGTTTTTT. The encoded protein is CASTDHGSGNTGELFF.

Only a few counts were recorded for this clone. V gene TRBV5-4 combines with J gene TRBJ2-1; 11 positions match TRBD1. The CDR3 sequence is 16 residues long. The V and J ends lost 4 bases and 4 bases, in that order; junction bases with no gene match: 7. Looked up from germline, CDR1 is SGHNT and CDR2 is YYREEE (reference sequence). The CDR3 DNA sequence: TGTGCCAGCAGCACAGGACAGGGGGCGACGTACAATGAGCAGTTCTTC. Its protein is CASSTGQGATYNEQFF.

The CDR3 DNA reads as TGTGCCAGCAGCCAAGATCTTCCAGGTATCGGGACCGGGGAGCTGTTTTTT. It codes for CASSQDLPGIGTGELFF. V usage is TRBV4-2 and J usage is TRBJ2-2, with unresolved D. The V end lost 0 bases, the J end lost 5 bases, and 16 bases lay between the germline ends. The CDR3 runs 17 residues. Germline loops: CDR1 LGHNA, CDR2 YNFKEQ.

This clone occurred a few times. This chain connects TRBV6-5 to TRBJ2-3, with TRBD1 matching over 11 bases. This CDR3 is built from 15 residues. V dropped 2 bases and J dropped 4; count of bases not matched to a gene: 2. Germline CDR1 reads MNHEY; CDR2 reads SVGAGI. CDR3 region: CASSYGDRGSDTQYF. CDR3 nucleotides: TGTGCCAGCAGTTACGGGGACAGGGGGTCAGATACGCAGTATTTT.

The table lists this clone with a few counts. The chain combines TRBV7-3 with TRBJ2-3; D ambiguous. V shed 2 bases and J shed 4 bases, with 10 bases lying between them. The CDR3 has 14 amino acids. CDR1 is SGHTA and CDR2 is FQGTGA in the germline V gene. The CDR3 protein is CASSLQLPPDTQYF. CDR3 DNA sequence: TGTGCCAGCAGCTTACAACTCCCCCCAGATACGCAGTATTTT.

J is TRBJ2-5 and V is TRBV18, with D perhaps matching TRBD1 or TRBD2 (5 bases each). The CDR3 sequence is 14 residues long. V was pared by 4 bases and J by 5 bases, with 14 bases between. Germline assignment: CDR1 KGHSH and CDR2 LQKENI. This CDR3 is CASSRGDPRETQYF. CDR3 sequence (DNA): TGTGCCAGCTCACGAGGGGACCCGCGGGAGACCCAGTACTTC.

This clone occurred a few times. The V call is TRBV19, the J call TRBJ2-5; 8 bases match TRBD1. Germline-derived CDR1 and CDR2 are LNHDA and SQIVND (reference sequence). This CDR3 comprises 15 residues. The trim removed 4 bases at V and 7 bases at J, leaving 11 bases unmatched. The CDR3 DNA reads TGTGCCAGTAGTAGGGGACAGGCCGGCGGTGGGACCCAGTACTTC. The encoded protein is CASSRGQAGGGTQYF.

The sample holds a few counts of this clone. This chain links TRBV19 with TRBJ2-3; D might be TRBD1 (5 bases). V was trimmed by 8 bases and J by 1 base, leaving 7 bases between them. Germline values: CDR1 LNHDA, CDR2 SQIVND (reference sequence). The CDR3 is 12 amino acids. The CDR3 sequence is CASGARTDTQYF. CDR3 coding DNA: TGTGCCAGTGGGGCTCGCACAGATACGCAGTATTTT.

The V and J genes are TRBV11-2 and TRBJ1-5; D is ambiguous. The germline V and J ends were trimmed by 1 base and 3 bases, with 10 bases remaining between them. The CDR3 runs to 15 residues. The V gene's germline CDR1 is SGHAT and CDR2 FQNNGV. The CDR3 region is CASSLAPDLNQPQHF. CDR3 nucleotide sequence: TGTGCCAGCAGCTTAGCCCCAGACCTCAATCAGCCCCAGCATTTT.